The rows below give T cell receptor beta chains drawn from one sample of a study of T cell changes during pregnancy in multiple sclerosis. Clones were read by immunoSEQ multiplex PCR, and TCRdb kept only the in-frame ones, dropping some. The table has over 12,000 clones, 65% to 90% seen once; the top ten hold around 20%. The sample here was CD8+ T cells from peripheral blood mononuclear cells, taken in the first trimester of pregnancy. These TCRs come from a female donor with multiple sclerosis, enrolled in a pregnancy study. Each CDR3 is given with its conserved first and last residue. The D gene is left open where the match is weak. Where a row states a size, it is once, few, many or the class of an expanded clone; other rows omit it.

d_call	v_call	clone_size	j_call	cdr3_nt	cdr3_aa
.	TRBV4-1	.	TRBJ2-3	TGCGCCAGCAGCTTTGAGGGGGGGAGCACAGATACGCAGTATTTT	CASSFEGGSTDTQYF
TRBD2	TRBV28	.	TRBJ2-7	TGTGCCAGCGGTAGCGGGAGCCTCGAGCAGTACTTC	CASGSGSLEQYF
.	TRBV6-6	.	TRBJ1-5	TGTGCCAGCAGGGCCCCGCGGATCAATCAGCCCCAGCATTTT	CASRAPRINQPQHF
TRBD1	TRBV9	.	TRBJ2-7	TGTGCCAGCAGCGTAGGTGGGACAGGGTCCTACGAGCAGTACTTC	CASSVGGTGSYEQYF
TRBD2	TRBV4-2	.	TRBJ2-2	TGTGCCAGCAGCCAAGATTGGCTAGCGGGAGCCGTGAACACCGGGGAGCTGTTTTTT	CASSQDWLAGAVNTGELFF
TRBD1	TRBV7-9	.	TRBJ2-2	TGTGCCAGCAGCCGAGCACAGGGGACCACCGGGGAGCTGTTTTTT	CASSRAQGTTGELFF
TRBD1	TRBV4-1	.	TRBJ2-3	TGCGCCAGCAGCCAGGGACAGCTCACAGATACGCAGTATTTT	CASSQGQLTDTQYF
TRBD1	TRBV5-6	.	TRBJ2-1	TGTGCCAGCAGCCCGGGACAGGGAGGAGATGAGCAGTTCTTC	CASSPGQGGDEQFF
.	TRBV28	.	TRBJ2-7	TGTGCCAGCAGTTTATATGGGGGGGTGGGGGACACCCTCTGGTACGAGCAGTACTTC	CASSLYGGVGDTLWYEQYF
.	TRBV27	.	TRBJ2-7	TGTGCCAGCAGTTTAGGGCGGGACCTCCACGAGCAGTACTTC	CASSLGRDLHEQYF
TRBD1	TRBV7-8	.	TRBJ1-5	TGTGCCAGCAGCCCCTGGGGACAGGGCAATCAGCCCCAGCATTTT	CASSPWGQGNQPQHF
TRBD2	TRBV5-1	.	TRBJ2-3	TGCGCCAGCAGCCCGGGACTACGCGTCGACACAGATACGCAGTATTTT	CASSPGLRVDTDTQYF
TRBD2	TRBV9	.	TRBJ2-1	TGTGCCAGCAGCGCGGGAGCGGGAGTCGGCAATGAGCAGTTCTTC	CASSAGAGVGNEQFF
TRBD2	TRBV6-6	medium-sized	TRBJ2-3	TGTGCCAGCAGTTACGAAAGCGGGGGGGCGGATACGCAGTATTTT	CASSYESGGADTQYF
TRBD1	TRBV9	few	TRBJ1-2	TGTGCCAGCAGCCATGGGAAGGGACAGGGGATGGGGGGCTACACCTTC	CASSHGKGQGMGGYTF
TRBD2	TRBV13	few	TRBJ2-5	TGTGCCAGCAGCTCGACTAGCGGGGGGAGGGAGACCCAGTACTTC	CASSSTSGGRETQYF
TRBD1	TRBV27	.	TRBJ1-1	TGTGCCAGCAGTCTCTACAATACAGGGGTCGACACTGAAGCTTTCTTT	CASSLYNTGVDTEAFF
TRBD2	TRBV9	.	TRBJ2-1	TGTGCCAGCAGCGTGGCGGGAGCGGGGAATGAGCAGTTCTTC	CASSVAGAGNEQFF
.	TRBV25-1	.	TRBJ2-7	TGTGCCAGCAGTGAATGGGGGCACGAGCAGTACTTC	CASSEWGHEQYF
TRBD2	TRBV5-6	.	TRBJ2-1	TGTGCCAGCAGCAAAGGACTAGGGTACAATGAGCAGTTCTTC	CASSKGLGYNEQFF
.	TRBV19	.	TRBJ2-1	TGTGCCAGTAGTATTCAGGGGATCTCCTACAATGAGCAGTTCTTC	CASSIQGISYNEQFF
.	TRBV27	.	TRBJ1-2	TGTGCCAGCAGTTTAAGACAGAACTATGGCTACACCTTC	CASSLRQNYGYTF
TRBD2	TRBV2	.	TRBJ2-1	TGTGCCAGCAGTGTGGGCGGGAGGGCGGGTGAGCAGTTCTTC	CASSVGGRAGEQFF
TRBD2	TRBV7-9	.	TRBJ2-3	TGTGCCAGCATAGGCGGGGGAAGCACAGATACGCAGTATTTT	CASIGGGSTDTQYF
TRBD2	TRBV5-4	medium-sized	TRBJ2-7	TGTGCCAGCAGCCCATTAGCGGGGGGTTCCTACGAGCAGTACTTC	CASSPLAGGSYEQYF
TRBD2	TRBV2	.	TRBJ2-3	TGTGCCAGCAGTGAAGGCGGAGCGGGGGGAATAACACCTACAGATACGCAGTATTTT	CASSEGGAGGITPTDTQYF
TRBD1	TRBV5-1	.	TRBJ2-2	TGCGCCAGCAGACCCCTCCTACAGGGGGCAAGTGGCACCGGGGAGCTGTTTTTT	CASRPLLQGASGTGELFF
.	TRBV6-4	.	TRBJ1-1	TGTGCCAGCAGTGATAAGGAAGGGGGCACTGAAGCTTTCTTT	CASSDKEGGTEAFF
TRBD1	TRBV5-1	.	TRBJ1-2	TGCGCCAGCAGTTACGGGACAGCTTATGGCTACACCTTC	CASSYGTAYGYTF